These T cell receptor beta chains were read from a single sample in a study of lymphopenia after photon versus proton radiotherapy. Sequencing used immunoSEQ multiplex PCR; TCRdb keeps in-frame clones, though not all of them. The table lists 55,000 to 70,000 clones, 87% of them singletons. Sample: peripheral blood, taken from a patient treated with proton-based radiotherapy. The receptors stem from an elderly man with esophageal cancer. The CDR3 runs from the conserved cysteine through the conserved F or W. A D gene is named only where the DNA matches it firmly.

D gene: TRBD2; V gene: TRBV10-1; J gene: TRBJ2-3; CDR3 protein: CASSETSGRLADTQYF; CDR3 DNA: TGCGCCAGCAGTGAAACTAGCGGGAGGTTAGCAGATACGCAGTATTTT
D gene: TRBD2; V gene: TRBV4-3; J gene: TRBJ2-7; CDR3 protein: CASSQGAAGGTYEQYF; CDR3 DNA: TGCGCCAGCAGCCAAGGGGCGGCGGGAGGCACCTACGAGCAGTACTTC
D gene: NA; V gene: TRBV19; J gene: TRBJ1-1; CDR3 protein: CASRTGNTEAFF; CDR3 DNA: TGTGCCAGTAGGACAGGGAACACTGAAGCTTTCTTT
D gene: NA; V gene: TRBV4-3; J gene: TRBJ1-2; CDR3 protein: CASSQIGRGGNGADGYTF; CDR3 DNA: TGCGCCAGCAGCCAAATCGGGAGGGGTGGGAATGGGGCCGATGGCTACACCTTC
D gene: NA; V gene: TRBV18; J gene: TRBJ1-4; CDR3 protein: CASSPRKQGPTNEKLFF; CDR3 DNA: TGTGCCAGCTCACCCAGGAAACAGGGACCAACTAATGAAAAACTGTTTTTT
D gene: TRBD1; V gene: TRBV7-8; J gene: TRBJ2-6; CDR3 protein: CASSRTGSSGANVLTF; CDR3 DNA: TGTGCCAGCAGCAGGACAGGGAGCTCTGGGGCCAACGTCCTGACTTTC
D gene: NA; V gene: TRBV27; J gene: TRBJ2-2; CDR3 protein: CASSLAGLITGELFF; CDR3 DNA: TGTGCCAGCAGTTTAGCGGGACTCATCACCGGGGAGCTGTTTTTT
D gene: NA; V gene: TRBV9; J gene: TRBJ2-7; CDR3 protein: CASSVEASPNYEQYF; CDR3 DNA: TGTGCCAGCAGCGTAGAGGCCTCGCCCAACTACGAGCAGTACTTC
D gene: NA; V gene: TRBV7-7; J gene: TRBJ2-5; CDR3 protein: CASSPGRGAGVLQETQYF; CDR3 DNA: TGTGCTAGCAGCCCCGGTCGAGGGGCAGGGGTCCTCCAAGAGACCCAGTACTTC
D gene: TRBD2; V gene: TRBV2; J gene: TRBJ2-7; CDR3 protein: CASSGASGSYEQYF; CDR3 DNA: TGTGCCAGCAGTGGGGCTAGCGGGAGCTACGAGCAGTACTTC
D gene: NA; V gene: TRBV6-6; J gene: TRBJ1-1; CDR3 protein: CASSPQGNTEAFF; CDR3 DNA: TGTGCCAGCAGCCCACAGGGGAACACTGAAGCTTTCTTT
D gene: NA; V gene: TRBV7-9; J gene: TRBJ2-3; CDR3 protein: CATREPSGTDTQYF; CDR3 DNA: TGTGCTACGCGCGAACCCTCAGGCACAGATACGCAGTATTTT
D gene: TRBD1; V gene: TRBV9; J gene: TRBJ2-5; CDR3 protein: CASSPGQGQGETQYF; CDR3 DNA: TGTGCCAGCAGCCCCGGACAGGGGCAAGGGGAGACCCAGTACTTC